These T cell receptor beta chains were read from a single sample in a study of blood T cell repertoires in COVID-19. Libraries were prepared by immunoSEQ multiplex PCR; TCRdb keeps only in-frame clonotypes and omits some of them. The sample records more than 350,000 clones, 89% being singletons. Specimen: peripheral blood. These receptors all come from a woman younger than 45 with COVID-19, enrolled during active disease. Both conserved end residues are part of each CDR3.

v_call,j_call,cdr3_aa
TRBV7-9,TRBJ2-3,CASSSRTSGSLDTQYF
TRBV10-3,TRBJ2-2,CAISEYGQSDTGELFF
TRBV4-1,TRBJ1-1,CASSQVGVSTEAFF
TRBV2,TRBJ2-1,CASSEALAGPYNEQFF
TRBV19,TRBJ2-2,CASSIARIGRETGELFF
TRBV30,TRBJ1-1,CAWRKQLNTEAFF
TRBV4-2,TRBJ1-6,CASSQDLDRGMSPLHF
TRBV5-6,TRBJ1-2,CASSLGFAGRLYGYTF
TRBV19,TRBJ2-5,CASRGREGAGETQYF
TRBV3-1/TRBV3-2,TRBJ1-2,CASSQDYRGEGYGYTF
TRBV6-2/TRBV6-3,TRBJ2-7,CASSRLAGAPGYEQYF
TRBV28,TRBJ1-4,CAVSDGGTNEKLFF
TRBV6-5,TRBJ1-2,CATLGRNYGYTF
TRBV19,TRBJ1-6,CASSPQDRDGSPLHF
TRBV4-1,TRBJ1-4,CASSQTGRATNEKLFF
TRBV3-1/TRBV3-2,TRBJ2-1,CASSQDHGLYNEQFF
TRBV6-5,TRBJ2-1,CASSSRLNEQFF
TRBV3-1/TRBV3-2,TRBJ1-5,CASSQDLAQPQHF
TRBV6-5,TRBJ2-7,CASSYDRGNYEQYF
TRBV11-3,TRBJ1-6,CASSPGLNSPLHF
TRBV7-8,TRBJ1-5,CASSRTRVPNQPQHF
TRBV5-4,TRBJ2-3,CASSFRDRGTDTQYF
TRBV13,TRBJ2-7,CASSLWDRTTYEQYF
TRBV4-1,TRBJ2-7,CASSQDRSRIGETYEQYF
TRBV18,TRBJ2-7,CASSLGGYEQYF
TRBV2,TRBJ1-5,CASSVQGTQPQHF
TRBV6-5,TRBJ2-1,CASSISSGANNEQFF
TRBV7-2,TRBJ1-1,CASSPPQGRETEAFF
TRBV6-5,TRBJ1-2,CASRTPTLYGYTF
TRBV3-1/TRBV3-2,TRBJ2-3,CASSQGELAGGASGTQYF
TRBV7-2,TRBJ2-1,CASSPQIYEQFF
TRBV21-1,TRBJ2-3,CASSKRPARSTDTQYF
TRBV12-3/TRBV12-4,TRBJ1-4,CASRIEGGEKLFF
TRBV5-8,TRBJ2-4,CASSLAGSKNIQYF
TRBV29-1,TRBJ1-5,CSGGKDQPQHF
TRBV19,TRBJ1-5,CASSITPTGPNQPQHF
TRBV7-2,TRBJ2-2,CASRSQGWAGELFF
TRBV12-3/TRBV12-4,TRBJ1-6,CASGQGADSPLHF
TRBV6-2/TRBV6-3,TRBJ1-1,CASSPRTDTEAFF
TRBV4-3,TRBJ1-1,CASSLGDRTEAFF
TRBV7-9,TRBJ1-1,CASSFLGGVAHEAFF
TRBV6-5,TRBJ2-3,CASSYTSGGRGDTQYF
TRBV29-1,TRBJ2-3,CSVTGLAGGVGTDTQYF
TRBV11-3,TRBJ1-1,CASSSAGTVNTEAFF
TRBV2,TRBJ2-7,CASSGRAGGQYSYEQYF
TRBV9,TRBJ2-5,CASSVAGTSGGQETQYF
TRBV4-3,TRBJ1-3,CASSQGVENTIYF
TRBV9,TRBJ1-3,CASSVGDSGNTIYF
TRBV13,TRBJ2-1,CASRGLSSYNEQFF
TRBV28,TRBJ2-1,CASSPGSSSYNEQFF
TRBV24-1,TRBJ2-3,CATSDLQLGGTDTQYF
TRBV9,TRBJ1-3,CASSVGLAAGNTIYF
TRBV19,TRBJ2-3,CASSPTSGSTDTQYF
TRBV10-3,TRBJ1-1,CAISEEEKTENTEAFF